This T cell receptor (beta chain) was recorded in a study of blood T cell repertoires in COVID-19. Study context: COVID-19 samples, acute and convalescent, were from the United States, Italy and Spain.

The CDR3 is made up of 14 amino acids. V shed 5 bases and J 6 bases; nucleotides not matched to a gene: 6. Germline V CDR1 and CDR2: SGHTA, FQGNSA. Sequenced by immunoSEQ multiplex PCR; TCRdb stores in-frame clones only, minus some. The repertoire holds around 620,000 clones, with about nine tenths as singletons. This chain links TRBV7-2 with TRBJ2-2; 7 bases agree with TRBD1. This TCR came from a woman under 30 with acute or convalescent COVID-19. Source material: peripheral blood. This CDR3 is CASSADRASGELFF. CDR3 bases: TGTGCCAGCAGCGCTGACAGGGCATCCGGGGAGCTGTTTTTT.